This is a list of T cell receptor beta chains from one sample in a study of T cell changes during pregnancy in multiple sclerosis. TCRdb keeps only in-frame clones here, not all; method: immunoSEQ multiplex PCR. The sample records roughly 42,000 clones, 75% to 95% being singletons. Source: CD4+ T cells from peripheral blood mononuclear cells, taken in the second trimester of pregnancy. The receptors shown here come from a female donor in good health, enrolled as a control in a pregnancy study. Both conserved end residues are part of each CDR3. D genes are given only for firm matches. Rows may omit the clone size; those that give it use once, few, many or a size class.

j_call v_call clone_size d_call cdr3_aa cdr3_nt
TRBJ2-7 TRBV11-1 - - CASSLLPPGEQYF TGTGCCAGCAGCCTGCTACCTCCGGGCGAGCAGTACTTC
TRBJ1-5 TRBV18 once TRBD1 CASSRTGTNQPQHF TGTGCCAGCTCACGGACAGGAACAAATCAGCCCCAGCATTTT
TRBJ1-1 TRBV5-1 - - CASNRQTGDMNTEAFF TGCGCCAGCAACAGGCAGACAGGAGATATGAACACTGAAGCTTTCTTT
TRBJ1-1 TRBV27 - TRBD1 CASSLDRANTEAFF TGTGCCAGCAGTCTAGACAGGGCCAACACTGAAGCTTTCTTT
TRBJ2-2 TRBV7-8 - TRBD1 CASSLAPGQGTGELFF TGTGCCAGCAGCTTAGCCCCGGGACAGGGCACCGGGGAGCTGTTTTTT
TRBJ1-3 TRBV19 few TRBD1 CASNRQGAGNTIYF TGTGCCAGTAATCGGCAGGGGGCTGGAAACACCATATATTTT
TRBJ2-6 TRBV27 - - CASSLETGPSGANVLTF TGTGCCAGCAGTTTGGAAACAGGGCCCTCTGGGGCCAACGTCCTGACTTTC
TRBJ1-1 TRBV7-9 - - CASSSNTRGTEAFF TGTGCCAGCAGCTCAAACACGAGAGGAACTGAAGCTTTCTTT
TRBJ2-1 TRBV11-3 - - CASSLTGGTEQFF TGTGCCAGTTCGCTTACGGGCGGGACCGAGCAGTTCTTC
TRBJ1-5 TRBV28 - - CASSPPGYSNQPQHF TGTGCCAGCAGCCCCCCAGGGTATAGCAATCAGCCCCAGCATTTT
TRBJ2-5 TRBV2 - - CASRLLLGGETQYF TGTGCCAGCAGGCTTCTCCTTGGGGGGGAGACCCAGTACTTC
TRBJ2-3 TRBV7-3 - TRBD2 CASSWTSGTDTQYF TGTGCCAGCAGCTGGACTAGCGGGACAGATACGCAGTATTTT
TRBJ2-7 TRBV5-6 - TRBD2 CASSQSGGGSYEQYF TGTGCCAGCAGCCAAAGCGGGGGAGGATCCTACGAGCAGTACTTC
TRBJ1-3 TRBV5-4 - - CASSLVGVDSGNTIYF TGTGCCAGCAGCTTGGTAGGGGTGGATTCTGGAAACACCATATATTTT
TRBJ1-2 TRBV7-9 - TRBD1 CASSKETGGYTF TGTGCCAGCTCGAAGGAGACAGGGGGCTACACCTTC
TRBJ2-7 TRBV11-2 - - CASSSGGRSPLEQYF TGTGCCAGCAGCTCAGGGGGGCGTTCCCCCCTCGAGCAGTACTTC
TRBJ2-7 TRBV27 - TRBD1 CASSLWGQGSNEQYF TGTGCCAGCAGCTTGTGGGGACAGGGTTCCAACGAGCAGTACTTC
TRBJ1-3 TRBV5-4 - - CASSLAGGDTIYF TGTGCCAGCAGCTTGGCCGGCGGAGACACCATATATTTT
TRBJ2-1 TRBV11-2 once - CASSWGEVNEQFF TGTGCCAGCAGCTGGGGAGAAGTAAATGAGCAGTTCTTC
TRBJ2-3 TRBV5-1 - TRBD1 CASSSTGVGDTQYF TGCGCCAGCAGCTCTACAGGGGTAGGAGATACGCAGTATTTT
TRBJ2-1 TRBV27 once TRBD1 CASSLSSPGQGYNEQFF TGTGCCAGCAGTTTATCCTCTCCGGGACAGGGGTACAATGAGCAGTTCTTC
TRBJ2-7 TRBV25-1 - - CASSSPGEPGEQYF TGTGCCAGCAGTTCACCAGGGGAGCCGGGCGAGCAGTACTTC
TRBJ2-3 TRBV28 - - CASSFPTLAQTNTDTQYF TGTGCCAGCAGTTTCCCTACTCTAGCGCAAACAAACACAGATACGCAGTATTTT
TRBJ2-3 TRBV6-5 - - CASSYTTAPGADTQYF TGTGCCAGCAGTTACACGACCGCTCCAGGGGCAGATACGCAGTATTTT
TRBJ2-5 TRBV18 - TRBD1 CASSPPGQGETQYF TGTGCCAGCTCACCACCGGGACAGGGGGAGACCCAGTACTTC
TRBJ1-4 TRBV14 - - CASSPSPVWGGNEKLFF TGTGCCAGCAGCCCGTCTCCCGTGTGGGGGGGGAATGAAAAACTGTTTTTT
TRBJ2-3 TRBV7-8 - - CAVGQGRTDTQYF TGTGCCGTCGGGCAGGGCCGCACAGATACGCAGTATTTT
TRBJ1-6 TRBV9 - - CASTSRAGSSNSPLHF TGTGCCAGCACTTCTCGTGCAGGGTCGAGTAATTCACCCCTCCACTTT
TRBJ2-7 TRBV21-1 - - CASSSTSGLPLGYEQYF TGTGCCAGCAGCAGTACTAGCGGCCTCCCTCTGGGCTACGAGCAGTACTTC
TRBJ2-7 TRBV2 - - CASTPGLAAYF TGTGCCAGCACCCCCGGGCTAGCCGCGTACTTC
TRBJ2-7 TRBV6-6 - TRBD1 CASSYVRGREQYF TGTGCCAGCAGTTACGTGAGGGGGCGCGAGCAGTACTTC
TRBJ2-1 TRBV6-4 - - CASSVPGGLSYNEQFF TGTGCCAGCAGTGTCCCCGGGGGGCTATCCTACAATGAGCAGTTCTTC
TRBJ1-1 TRBV18 once TRBD1 CASSRQGTNTEAFF TGTGCCAGCTCGCGACAGGGGACAAACACTGAAGCTTTCTTT
TRBJ2-7 TRBV19 - TRBD2 CASPTVGGLALYRKVEQYF TGTGCCAGTCCCACAGTAGGGGGACTAGCGCTCTACCGGAAGGTCGAGCAGTACTTC
TRBJ2-2 TRBV27 - - CASSLSWGGYTGELFF TGTGCCAGCAGTTTGTCGTGGGGGGGCTACACCGGGGAGCTGTTTTTT
TRBJ2-7 TRBV5-6 - - CASSLFSEQYF TGTGCCAGCAGCTTATTCTCCGAGCAGTACTTC
TRBJ2-6 TRBV5-5 - TRBD2 CASSFAGGGSGANVLTF TGTGCCAGCAGCTTCGCGGGAGGGGGCTCTGGGGCCAACGTCCTGACTTTC
TRBJ2-7 TRBV7-2 - TRBD2 CASSLTSGSTYEQYF TGTGCCAGCAGCTTAACTAGCGGGAGTACCTACGAGCAGTACTTC
TRBJ2-3 TRBV15 once - CATSRVQGAGAVDTQYF TGTGCCACCAGCAGAGTGCAGGGGGCGGGAGCGGTAGATACGCAGTATTTT
TRBJ2-5 TRBV7-2 - TRBD2 CASSFGGGETQYF TGTGCCAGCAGCTTTGGCGGGGGAGAGACCCAGTACTTC
TRBJ2-5 TRBV28 - TRBD2 CASSLTGLAGGSQETQYF TGTGCCAGCAGTTTAACAGGACTAGCGGGAGGGAGCCAAGAGACCCAGTACTTC
TRBJ2-2 TRBV19 - TRBD1 CASSIEKGQGLRLRTGELFF TGTGCCAGTAGTATAGAGAAGGGACAGGGGTTGAGGTTGAGAACCGGGGAGCTGTTTTTT
TRBJ1-2 TRBV7-2 - - CASRANYGYTF TGTGCCAGCAGAGCCAACTATGGCTACACCTTC
TRBJ2-7 TRBV5-1 - - CASRWATEPVYEQYF TGCGCCAGCAGATGGGCGACGGAACCAGTATACGAGCAGTACTTC
TRBJ2-7 TRBV19 - TRBD1 CASSGDRSYEQYF TGTGCCAGTAGTGGGGACAGATCCTACGAGCAGTACTTC
TRBJ2-1 TRBV19 - TRBD2 CASEGLYEQFF TGTGCCAGTGAGGGACTATATGAGCAGTTCTTC